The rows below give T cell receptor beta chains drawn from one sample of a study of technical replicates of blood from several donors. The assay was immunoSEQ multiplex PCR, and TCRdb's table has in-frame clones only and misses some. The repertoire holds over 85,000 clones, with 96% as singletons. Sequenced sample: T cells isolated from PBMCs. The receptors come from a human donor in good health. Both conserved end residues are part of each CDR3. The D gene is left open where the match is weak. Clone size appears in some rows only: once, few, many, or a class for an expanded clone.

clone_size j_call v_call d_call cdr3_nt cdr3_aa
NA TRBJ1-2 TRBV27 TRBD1 TGTGCCAGCAGTTTATCTGGGACAGGGAGTGGCTACACCTTC CASSLSGTGSGYTF
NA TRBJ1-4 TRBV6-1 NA TGTGCCAGCACCCCAGGGGAAAAACTGTTTTTT CASTPGEKLFF
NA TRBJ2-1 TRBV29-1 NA TGCAGCGTGAGGGGGTTGGACAATGAGCAGTTCTTC CSVRGLDNEQFF
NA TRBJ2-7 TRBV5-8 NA TGTGCCAGCAGCCTGAGCTCCTACGAGCAGTACTTC CASSLSSYEQYF
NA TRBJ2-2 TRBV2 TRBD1 TGTGCCAGCAATGCCAGGGGGCCTTCCACCGGGGAGCTGTTTTTT CASNARGPSTGELFF
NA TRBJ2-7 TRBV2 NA TGTGCCAGCAGCCCCGTGAGAGCCGAGCAGTACTTC CASSPVRAEQYF
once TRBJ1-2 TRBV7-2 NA TGTGCCAGCAGCTTAGGGGACATCTATGGCTACACCTTC CASSLGDIYGYTF
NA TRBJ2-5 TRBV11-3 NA TGTGCCAGCAGCCTTTTCTCGGGACAAGAGACCCAGTACTTC CASSLFSGQETQYF
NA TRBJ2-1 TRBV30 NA TGTGCCTGGAGTCTTATGATGAGCTCCTACAATGAGCAGTTCTTC CAWSLMMSSYNEQFF
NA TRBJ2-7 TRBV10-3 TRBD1 TGTGCCATCAGTGATGGACAGGAGAAGGGCGAGCAGTACTTC CAISDGQEKGEQYF
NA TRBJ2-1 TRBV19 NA TGTGCCAGTATGCGACACCCCTCTTCCTACAATGAGCAGTTCTTC CASMRHPSSYNEQFF
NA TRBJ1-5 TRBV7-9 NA TGTGCCAGCAGCTTCTCCTATAGCAATCAGCCCCAGCATTTT CASSFSYSNQPQHF
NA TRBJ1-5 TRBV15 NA TGTGCCACCAGCTATACAGCTTATAGCAATCAGCCCCAGCATTTT CATSYTAYSNQPQHF
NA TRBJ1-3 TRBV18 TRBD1 TGTGCCAGCTCACCCCAGGACAGGGATGGAAACACCATATATTTT CASSPQDRDGNTIYF
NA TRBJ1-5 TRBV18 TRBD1 TGTGCCAGCTCTGACCGGGACAGGGGGCTCAATCAGCCCCAGCATTTT CASSDRDRGLNQPQHF
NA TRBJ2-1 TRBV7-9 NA TGTGCCAGCAGCCCCTATGTGGATGAGCAGTTCTTC CASSPYVDEQFF
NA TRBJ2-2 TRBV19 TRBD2 TGTGCCAGTAGTAGCTCGGCCGGGGGGTACACCGGGGAGCTGTTTTTT CASSSSAGGYTGELFF
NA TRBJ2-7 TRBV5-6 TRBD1 TGTGCCAGCAGCTTGACAGGGGCTAATACCTACGAGCAGTACTTC CASSLTGANTYEQYF
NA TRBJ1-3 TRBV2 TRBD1 TGTGCCAGCGGACAGGGTCTAGGAAACACCATATATTTT CASGQGLGNTIYF
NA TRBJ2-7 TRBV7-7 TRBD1 TGTGCTAGCAGCCAGGGACAGGGGGTAAAGTACGAGCAGTACTTC CASSQGQGVKYEQYF
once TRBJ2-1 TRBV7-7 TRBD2 TGTGCCAGCAGCCCCGGACTAGGATCTTTGGAGCAGTTCTTC CASSPGLGSLEQFF
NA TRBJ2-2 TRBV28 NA TGTGCCAGCAGTTTCCCCCAGTTCACCGGGGAGCTGTTTTTT CASSFPQFTGELFF
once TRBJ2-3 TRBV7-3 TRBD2 TGTGCCAGCAGCCAGATACTAGCGGGAGTGAGGGGTACGCAGTATTTT CASSQILAGVRGTQYF
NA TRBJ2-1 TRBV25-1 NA TGTGCCAGCAGTGAACGCGGGACTTACAATGAGCAGTTCTTC CASSERGTYNEQFF
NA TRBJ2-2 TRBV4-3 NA TGCGCCAGCAGCCAGACATTGCAGGACTTACGAGGGATCGGGGAGCTGTTTTTT CASSQTLQDLRGIGELFF
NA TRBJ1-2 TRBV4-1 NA TGCGCCAGCAGCCAGGGGGGGTTGAACTATGGCTACACCTTC CASSQGGLNYGYTF
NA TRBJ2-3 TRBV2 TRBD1 TGTGCCAGCAGTTACGGACAGGGCGACGCAGATACGCAGTATTTT CASSYGQGDADTQYF
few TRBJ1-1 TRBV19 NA TGTGCCAGTAGTATCGCTCGGGAAGCTTTCTTT CASSIAREAFF
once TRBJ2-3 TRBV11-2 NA TGTGCCAGCAGCTTAGTTCAAAACTTAGATACGCAGTATTTT CASSLVQNLDTQYF
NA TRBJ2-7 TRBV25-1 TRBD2 TGTGCCAGCGGACCGTTGGCTAGCGGGAGTGGCGAGCAGTACTTC CASGPLASGSGEQYF
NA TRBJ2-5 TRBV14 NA TGTGCCAGCAGCGTACAAGAGACCCAGTACTTC CASSVQETQYF
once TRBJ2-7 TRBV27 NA TGTGCCAGCAGTTTAGTGGGGGGACGGGGGGAGCAGTACTTC CASSLVGGRGEQYF
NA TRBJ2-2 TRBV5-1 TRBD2 TGCGCCAGCAGCTTTAGCGGGAGGGAGCCCGGGGAGCTGTTTTTT CASSFSGREPGELFF
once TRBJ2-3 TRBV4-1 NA TGCGCCAGCAGCCAAGTCCTAGCGCCATCGGATACGCAGTATTTT CASSQVLAPSDTQYF
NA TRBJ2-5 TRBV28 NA TGTGCCAGCAGTTTAGCTCTCACAGACCAAGAGACCCAGTACTTC CASSLALTDQETQYF
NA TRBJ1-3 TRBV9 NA TGTGCCAGCAGCGCAACAGGTTACTCTGGAAACACCATATATTTT CASSATGYSGNTIYF
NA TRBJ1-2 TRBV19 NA TGTGCCAGTAGTATAGCAGGGCCTGGCTACACCTTC CASSIAGPGYTF
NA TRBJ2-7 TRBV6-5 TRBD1 TGTGCCAGCAGTTATCAGGGGACAGTTATCTACGAGCAGTACTTC CASSYQGTVIYEQYF
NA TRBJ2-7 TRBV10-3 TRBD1 TGTGCCATCAGTTCGGGACAGGGACTCTACGAGCAGTACTTC CAISSGQGLYEQYF
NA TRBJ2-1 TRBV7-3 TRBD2 TGTGCCAGCAGCCCTGTCAAGACTAGCTCGGTTCAGTTCTTC CASSPVKTSSVQFF
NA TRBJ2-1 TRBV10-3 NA TGTGCCATCAGTGAACGGCAGGGTCTCTACAATGAGCAGTTCTTC CAISERQGLYNEQFF
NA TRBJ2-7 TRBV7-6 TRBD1 TGTGCCAGCAGCCTTACTAGGACAGGAATGATATACGAGCAGTACTTC CASSLTRTGMIYEQYF
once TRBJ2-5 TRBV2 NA TGTGCCAGCATAGGAGTACAAGAGACCCAGTACTTC CASIGVQETQYF
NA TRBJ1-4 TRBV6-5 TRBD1 TGTGCCAGCAGTCGGGGGACAGGTCTTGAAAAACTGTTTTTT CASSRGTGLEKLFF
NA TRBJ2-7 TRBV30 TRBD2 TGTGCCTGGAGTGAACCTAGCGGGGACTACGAGCAGTACTTC CAWSEPSGDYEQYF
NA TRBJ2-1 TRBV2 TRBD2 TGTGCCAGCAGTGGGCTAGCGGGTACCCGCGATGAGCAGTTCTTC CASSGLAGTRDEQFF
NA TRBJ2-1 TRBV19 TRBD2 TGTGCCAGTAGTATGAGGACTAGCGGGAGATACAATGAGCAGTTCTTC CASSMRTSGRYNEQFF
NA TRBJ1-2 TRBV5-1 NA TGCGCCAGCAGCTTGTCATCTGGAGAAAGCTATGGCTACACCTTC CASSLSSGESYGYTF
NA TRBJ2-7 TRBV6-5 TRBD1 TGTGCCAGCAAAGGACAGGCGGGGCAGTACTTC CASKGQAGQYF
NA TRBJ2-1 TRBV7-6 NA TGTGCCAGCACCTCTCGACTCAATGAGCAGTTCTTC CASTSRLNEQFF
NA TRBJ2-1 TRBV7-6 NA TGTGCCAGCAGCACCGCTAGTTCCCGCCCGCAGTTCTTC CASSTASSRPQFF
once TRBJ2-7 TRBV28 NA TGTGCCAGCAGTTTATCCTTGACAACATATTCCTACGAGCAGTACTTC CASSLSLTTYSYEQYF
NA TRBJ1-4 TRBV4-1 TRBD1 TGCGCCAGCAGCCGTGGGACAGGGAATGAAAAACTGTTTTTT CASSRGTGNEKLFF
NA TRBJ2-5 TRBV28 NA TGTGCCAGCAGTTTAGTCGCGGGAAAGGGGACCCAGTACTTC CASSLVAGKGTQYF
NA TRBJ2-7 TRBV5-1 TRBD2 TGCGCCAGCAGCCCCGGGACTAGCCACTTCTACGAGCAGTACTTC CASSPGTSHFYEQYF
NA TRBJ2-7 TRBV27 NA TGTGCCAGCAGTTTAATTGGGGCGGAAGGCGAGCAGTACTTC CASSLIGAEGEQYF
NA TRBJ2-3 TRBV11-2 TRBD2 TGTGCCAGCAGCTGGACTAGCGGGAGCACAGATACGCAGTATTTT CASSWTSGSTDTQYF